This TCR beta chain was sequenced during a study of siplizumab effects on memory and regulatory T cells. Points from the study as a whole: The study found naive T cells seemingly more diverse than memory cells and seemingly major alloresponse contributors.

From germline, CDR1 is SEHNR and CDR2 FQNEAQ (reference sequence). This CDR3 is built from 16 residues. V lost 4 bases to trimming and J lost 2 bases; unmatched junction nucleotides: 9. TCRdb's copy holds only in-frame clones and misses some; the assay was immunoSEQ multiplex PCR. The table lists around 95,000 clones, about 94% of them singletons. Of note for this clone: Its cognate antigen is unknown.

This clonotype was obtained from a human donor in good health. V usage is TRBV7-9 and J usage is TRBJ1-2; 8 nucleotides line up with TRBD1. The sequencing input was non-Treg CD4+ T cells sorted from blood. The CDR3 region has the DNA TGTGCCAGCAGCTCTACGGACAGGGCACTAAACTATGGCTACACCTTC. It codes for CASSSTDRALNYGYTF.